The sequence of this TCR beta chain was determined in a study of T cells after posttransplantation cyclophosphamide. Study-wide results and limits: After PTCy, TRB diversity resembled that of CNI/methotrexate controls. TRB overlap between skin or GI tissue T cells and blood was limited. Donor CD8+ memory clones often dominated recipient blood repertoires at later times.

Libraries were prepared by immunoSEQ multiplex PCR; TCRdb keeps only in-frame clonotypes and omits some of them. Recorded here are 42,000 or so clones, none singletons. Peripheral blood was collected from the related graft donor on the marrow donation day. The CDR3 consists of 15 residues. With V trimmed by 1 base and J by 2 bases, 2 bases remained unmatched. This clone was counted at least ten times. Its antigen is currently unknown. Sequenced: PBMCs. The V and J genes are TRBV5-3 and TRBJ2-7, with TRBD2 matching over 11 bases. TRBV5-3 is noted as an ORF with a role that remains uncertain. The clonotype comes from a woman aged 50 to 60 in good health and a related stem cell transplant donor. The CDR3 region is CARSLSSGGAYEQYF. CDR3 DNA: TGTGCCAGAAGCTTGAGTAGCGGGGGGGCCTACGAGCAGTACTTC.